The 17 T cell receptor beta chains below were found in one sample sequenced in a study of control samples from healthy donors and cancer patients. Sequenced by immunoSEQ multiplex PCR; TCRdb stores in-frame clones only, minus some. This table has 350,000 to 450,000 clones, around 90% appearing once. Sequencing used PBMCs. The receptors derive from a man aged 40-50 years with head and neck cancer.

V is TRBV5-1 and J is TRBJ1-1, with D possibly being TRBD1 (5 bases). This CDR3 spans 14 amino acids. V dropped 2 bases and J dropped 3 bases, with 11 bases sitting between them. Germline CDR1 and CDR2: SGHRS and YFSETQ. The CDR3 protein is CASSLTDSYTEAFF. In DNA form, the CDR3 reads TGCGCCAGCAGCTTAACCGACAGCTACACTGAAGCTTTCTTT.

This clone was seen a single time. This sequence joins TRBV7-3 and TRBJ2-3; the D gene is possibly TRBD1 (5 bases). Between the trimmed V and J ends, which lost 6 bases and 5 bases, there was a span of 21 bases. The length of the CDR3 is 16 residues. The germline V gene has CDR1 SGHTA and CDR2 FQGTGA. In DNA, the CDR3 is TGTGCCAGCAGTGCCGGGCCCCAGGGCTACGAAGATACGCAGTATTTT. It is translated as CASSAGPQGYEDTQYF.

The chain carries TRBV7-2 and TRBJ1-6, with D possibly being TRBD1 (5 bases). CDR1 SGHTA and CDR2 FQGNSA come from the germline V gene. CDR3 length: 15 amino acids. V lost 6 bases and J lost 0, with 9 bases in between. The CDR3: CASRWGSSYNSPLHF. The CDR3 DNA reads as TGTGCCAGCAGATGGGGGAGCTCCTATAATTCACCCCTCCACTTT.

The gene calls are TRBV5-4 and TRBJ1-1; no clear D. With 0 bases removed from V and 0 bases from J, the gap between germline ends came to 6 bases. CDR3 length: 14 residues. Germline V lookup: CDR1 SGHNT, CDR2 YYREEE (reference sequence). CDR3 sequence reads: CASSLGPMNTEAFF. Here the CDR3 DNA reads TGTGCCAGCAGCTTGGGCCCGATGAACACTGAAGCTTTCTTT.

This clone was recorded only once. The chain links TRBV11-2 to TRBJ2-2; D not resolved. The germline V gene encodes CDR1 SGHAT and CDR2 FQNNGV. The CDR3 is 13 amino acids. Trimming removed 1 base at V and 4 bases at J, with 4 bases between. CDR3 protein: CASSLGITGELFF. The CDR3 nucleotides are TGTGCCAGCAGCTTAGGCATCACCGGGGAGCTGTTTTTT.

The chain uses TRBV16 and TRBJ1-2, with D unclear. Germline V gene sequence: CDR1 KGHSY, CDR2 FQNENV. V shed 0 bases and J shed 3 bases, with 17 bases lying between them. The CDR3 runs to 17 residues. The CDR3 is CASSQSKGLALDYGYTF. The CDR3 coding sequence is TGTGCCAGCAGCCAATCTAAGGGCTTAGCTTTGGACTATGGCTACACCTTC.

The rearrangement uses TRBV18 and TRBJ1-6, with 8 bases identical to TRBD1. This CDR3 spans 16 amino acids. The germline CDR1 and CDR2 sequences are KGHSH and LQKENI. Trimming removed 3 bases from V and 4 bases from J; junction bases left unmatched: 5. As DNA, the CDR3 is TGTGCCAGCTCACCCGAGGGACAGGCTTATAATTCACCCCTCCACTTT. Amino acid sequence: CASSPEGQAYNSPLHF.

The sample holds one count of this clone. This chain uses TRBV3-1 (or the pseudogene TRBV3-2) with TRBJ2-4; D assignment may be TRBD1 or TRBD2 (5 bases each). The V gene's germline CDR1 is LGHDT and CDR2 YNNKEL (reference sequence). Trimming pared 0 bases from V and 7 bases from J, leaving 7 bases between. This CDR3 is built from 13 residues. In nucleotides, the CDR3 is TGTGCCAGCAGCCAAGAGTGGGGGAACATTCAGTACTTC. This translates into CASSQEWGNIQYF.

About this clone itself: A junction boundary mismatches the germline segment, possibly from a read error. The chain carries TRBV7-2 and TRBJ1-4, with TRBD1 identical over 7 bases. The CDR3 runs 15 residues. The germline V gene has CDR1 SGHTA and CDR2 FQGNSA. The CDR3 region is CASSPRTGTYEKLFF. As DNA, the CDR3 is TGTGCCAGCAGCCCTCGGACAGGAACTTATGAAAAACTGTTTTTT.

The rearrangement links TRBV30 to TRBJ1-5, with 9 bases matching TRBD1. Germline CDR1 is GTSNPN and CDR2 is SVGIG (reference sequence). The CDR3 has 15 residues. Trimming removed 0 bases from V and 7 bases from J; junction bases left unmatched: 7. The CDR3 region has the DNA TGTGCCTGGAGTGTAACAGGGGGCGCAGGGCAGCCCCAGCATTTT. As protein: CAWSVTGGAGQPQHF.

The gene calls are TRBV5-1 and TRBJ2-1; 13 nucleotides align to TRBD2. Germline V lookup: CDR1 SGHRS, CDR2 YFSETQ. The V and J ends lost 6 bases and 2 bases, in that order; junction bases with no gene match: 5. This CDR3 has 16 residues. DNA of the CDR3: TGCGCCAGCACGGGACTAGCGGGACAAACCTACAATGAGCAGTTCTTC. This sequence encodes CASTGLAGQTYNEQFF.

The V gene is TRBV30, the J gene TRBJ1-2, with 7 bases aligning to TRBD1. The CDR3 runs to 15 residues. Germline V lookup: CDR1 GTSNPN, CDR2 SVGIG (reference sequence). V trimming: 2 bases; J trimming: 6 bases; junction bases outside the gene matches: 12. The CDR3 is CAWSPPGGTVNGYTF. Here the CDR3 DNA reads TGTGCCTGGAGTCCACCAGGGGGGACGGTGAATGGCTACACCTTC.

The genes are TRBV19 and TRBJ2-1; D tentatively reads TRBD1 or TRBD2 (6 bases each). This CDR3 comprises 14 residues. With 7 bases removed from V and 6 bases from J, the gap between germline ends came to 16 bases. The V gene's germline CDR1 is LNHDA and CDR2 SQIVND (reference sequence). DNA for the CDR3: TGTGCCAGTACCCCCCGGGGGCTCGGCAATGAGCAGTTCTTC. Translation gives CASTPRGLGNEQFF.

The chain has TRBV10-2 and TRBJ1-1; D not resolved. The CDR3 has 16 residues. Trimming removed 0 bases from V and 1 base from J, with 12 bases in between. Germline lookup yields CDR1 WSHSY and CDR2 SAAADI. The CDR3 loop is CASSESVGWSNTEAFF. For the CDR3, the DNA is TGCGCCAGCAGTGAGTCCGTGGGGTGGTCGAACACTGAAGCTTTCTTT.

The CDR3 DNA is TGTGCCAGCAGCAGCCCCCTGTACCCCACCTACAATGAGCAGTTCTTC. It yields the protein CASSSPLYPTYNEQFF. The chain couples TRBV6-2 or TRBV6-3 to TRBJ2-1, with D hard to call. The CDR3 is 16 amino acids. Germline V CDR1 and CDR2: MNHEY, SVGEGT. V was cut by 6 bases and J by 2 bases, with 17 bases left in between.

This clone was recorded once. The V call is TRBV2, the J call TRBJ1-4, with TRBD1 matching 8 bases. The germline V gene encodes CDR1 SNHLY and CDR2 FYNNEI. The CDR3 has 16 amino acids. V dropped 3 bases and J dropped 7; count of bases not matched to a gene: 10. For the CDR3, the DNA is TGTGCCAGCAGTGAGAATGTGAACAGGGGGGGTGAAAAACTGTTTTTT. Translated: CASSENVNRGGEKLFF.

To note about this clone: Other DNA sequences from this sample encode an identical CDR3 as well. The rearrangement uses TRBV6-1 and TRBJ2-5, with D hard to call. The CDR3 length is 14 residues. The V and J ends lost 3 bases and 2 bases respectively, with 10 bases between them. Germline V lookup: CDR1 MNHNS, CDR2 SASEGT. CDR3 region: CASSEIGRQETQYF. The CDR3 coding sequence is TGTGCCAGCAGTGAGATTGGACGGCAAGAGACCCAGTACTTC.